This entry features one T cell receptor (beta chain) sequence. No antigen is known for it. Data came from immunoSEQ multiplex PCR; TCRdb stores just in-frame clones and leaves some out. The sample lists over 90,000 clones; over 85% were seen once. The data were obtained in a study of graft-versus-host responses after intestinal transplantation. Germline assignment: CDR1 SGHRS and CDR2 YFSETQ. This CDR3 comprises 16 residues. V was clipped by 4 bases and J by 3 bases, with 19 bases between them. This chain joins TRBV5-1 and TRBJ2-5; D tentatively fits TRBD1 or TRBD2 (5 bases each). The clonotype comes from a human donor who received an intestinal transplant. The material sequenced was unstimulated CD8+ T cells sorted from spleen or lymph node cells, taken before intestinal transplant. CDR3 residues: CASSPDRGQAEETQYF. CDR3 DNA: TGCGCCAGCAGCCCGGACCGGGGCCAGGCTGAAGAGACCCAGTACTTC.